Listed below are T cell receptor beta chains from one sample, sequenced in a study of beta chain features in type 1 diabetes. Sequencing was performed with immunoSEQ multiplex PCR; in TCRdb, only in-frame clones are kept and a portion is missing. The table has more than 250,000 clones, 24% seen once. Material: naive CD4+ T cells from blood. The source is a woman aged 30 to 39 with type 1 diabetes. CDR3s include the opening cysteine and the closing phenylalanine or tryptophan. Fields, in order: J gene, D gene, clone size, V gene, CDR3 protein, CDR3 DNA. D genes are given only for firm matches. Only part of the rows carry a size: once, few, many, or a class if the clone is expanded.

>TRBJ2-5|TRBD1|.|TRBV4-1
CASSQGTGVGETQYF
TGCGCCAGCAGCCAAGGGACAGGGGTCGGGGAGACCCAGTACTTC
>TRBJ2-5|.|few|TRBV5-1
CASSLASVRETQYF
TGCGCCAGCAGCTTGGCCTCGGTTCGGGAGACCCAGTACTTC
>TRBJ2-5|TRBD1|few|TRBV7-9
CATYRDRWTEETQYF
TGTGCCACCTACCGGGACAGATGGACGGAAGAGACCCAGTACTTC
>TRBJ2-7|.|few|TRBV2
CASRTPSYEQYF
TGTGCCAGCAGGACACCTTCCTACGAGCAGTACTTC
>TRBJ1-1|TRBD1|.|TRBV30
CAWSRIDRGKNTEAFF
TGTGCCTGGAGCCGAATCGACAGGGGAAAAAACACTGAAGCTTTCTTT
>TRBJ1-2|.|.|TRBV30
CAWSQGLDYGYTF
TGTGCCTGGAGTCAGGGGCTTGACTATGGCTACACCTTC
>TRBJ2-3|TRBD2|.|TRBV29-1
CSVDASRRSSGRRTDTQYF
TGCAGCGTTGACGCCTCACGGCGGTCTAGCGGGAGGCGGACAGATACGCAGTATTTT
>TRBJ2-7|.|.|TRBV29-1
CSVDYGNYEQYF
TGCAGCGTCGACTACGGAAACTACGAGCAGTACTTC
>TRBJ1-2|.|.|TRBV5-1
CASSLDEEGYTF
TGCGCCAGCAGCTTGGATGAAGAGGGCTACACCTTC
>TRBJ1-2|.|.|TRBV9
CASSPETGSSYGYTF
TGTGCCAGCAGCCCGGAGACAGGCTCCAGCTATGGCTACACCTTC
>TRBJ2-1|.|.|TRBV7-3
CASSLAVSSYNEQFF
TGTGCCAGCAGCTTAGCCGTGAGCTCCTACAATGAGCAGTTCTTC
>TRBJ2-3|.|few|TRBV5-1
CASSLVQGPDTQYF
TGCGCCAGCAGCTTGGTCCAGGGGCCTGATACGCAGTATTTT
>TRBJ2-3|.|.|TRBV5-4
CASSLVRVGDTDTQYF
TGTGCCAGCAGCTTGGTACGCGTAGGGGACACAGATACGCAGTATTTT